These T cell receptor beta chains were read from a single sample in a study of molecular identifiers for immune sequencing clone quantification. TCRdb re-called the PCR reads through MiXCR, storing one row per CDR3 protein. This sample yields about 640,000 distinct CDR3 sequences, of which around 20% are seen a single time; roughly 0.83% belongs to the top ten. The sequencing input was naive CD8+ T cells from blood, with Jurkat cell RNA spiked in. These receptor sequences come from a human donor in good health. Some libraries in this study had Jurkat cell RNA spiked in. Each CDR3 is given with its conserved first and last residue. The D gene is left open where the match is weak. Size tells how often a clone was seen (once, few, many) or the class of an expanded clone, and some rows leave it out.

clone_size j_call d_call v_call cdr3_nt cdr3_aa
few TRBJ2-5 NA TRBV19 TGTGCCAGTAGTATAGGGCAGGGAATCCAAGAGACCCAGTACTTC CASSIGQGIQETQYF
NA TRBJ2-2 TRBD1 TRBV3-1 TGTGCCAGCTGCCAAGACAGGGGGGCAGGCACCGGGGAGCTGTTTTTT CASCQDRGAGTGELFF
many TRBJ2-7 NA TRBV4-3 TGCGCCAGCAGCCAGGGGGTAGCTTCTCCCTACGAGCAGTACTTC CASSQGVASPYEQYF
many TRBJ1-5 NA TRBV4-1 TGCGCCAGCAGCCTAGGAGGGATAGATCAGCCCCAGCATTTT CASSLGGIDQPQHF
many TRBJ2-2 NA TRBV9 TGTGCCAGCAGCGTAGGGGCCACGCGAGAAACGAACACCGGGGAGCTGTTTTTT CASSVGATRETNTGELFF
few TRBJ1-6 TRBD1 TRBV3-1 TGTGCCAGCAGCCCGCAGACAGGGTTTTCACCCCTCCACTTT CASSPQTGFSPLHF
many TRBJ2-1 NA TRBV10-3 TGTGCCATCAGTGGTGAGCCGGGCAATGAGCAGTTCTTC CAISGEPGNEQFF
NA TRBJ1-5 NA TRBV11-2 TGTGCCAGCAGCCCAGGAGACAGGTTAGAGGGCCAGCCCCAGCATTTT CASSPGDRLEGQPQHF
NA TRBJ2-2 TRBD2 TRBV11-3 TGTGCCAGCAGCTCCCTGTCTAGCGGGAGGGCCAGAACCGGGGAGCTGTTTTTT CASSSLSSGRARTGELFF
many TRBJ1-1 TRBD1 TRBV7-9 TGTGCCAGCAGCTACGCAGGGGGCTACGAAGCTTTCTTT CASSYAGGYEAFF
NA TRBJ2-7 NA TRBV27 TGTGCCAGCAGTTTACTGGCCGGGGGGCAGTACTTC CASSLLAGGQYF
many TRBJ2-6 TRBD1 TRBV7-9 TGTGCCAGCAGCTTAGTAGGGAGACAGGGGCAAAGCTCTGGGGCCAACGTCCTGACTTTC CASSLVGRQGQSSGANVLTF
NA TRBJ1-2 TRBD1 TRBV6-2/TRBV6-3 TGTGCCGGCAGTCCCTTCCCGGGACAGTACTATGGCTACACCTTC CAGSPFPGQYYGYTF
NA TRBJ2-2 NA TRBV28 TGTGCCAGCAGTTTGTATCGGGAGAGCACCGGGGAGCTGCCTTTT CASSLYRESTGELPF
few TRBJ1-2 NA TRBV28 TGTGCCAGCAGTTCCACAATGGACTATGGCTACACCTTC CASSSTMDYGYTF
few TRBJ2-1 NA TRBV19 TGTGCCAGTACGACATCAGGGTACAATGAGCAGTTCTTC CASTTSGYNEQFF
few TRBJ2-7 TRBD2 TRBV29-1 TGCAGCGTTGTGCGCTCTCGTGGGCGGGAGCTAGAAGTGCAGTACTTC CSVVRSRGRELEVQYF
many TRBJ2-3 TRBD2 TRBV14 TGTGCCAGCAGCACGCGGGGGGTTACAGATACGCAGTATTTT CASSTRGVTDTQYF
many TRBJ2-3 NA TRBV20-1 TGCAGTGCTAGAGACCTGGACTACCCCTCCGGGGATACGCAGTATTTT CSARDLDYPSGDTQYF
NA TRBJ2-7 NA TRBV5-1 TGCGCCAGCAGCTACCCTTTTGGGGAGCAGTACTTC CASSYPFGEQYF
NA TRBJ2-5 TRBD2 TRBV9 TGTGCCAGCAGCGCTAGCGGGGGGGGGGGAGAGACCCAGTACTTC CASSASGGGGETQYF
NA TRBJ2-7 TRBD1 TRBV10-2 TGCGCCAGCAGTGAGTCCGAAGGGACAGGGCCCAACGAGCAGTACTTC CASSESEGTGPNEQYF
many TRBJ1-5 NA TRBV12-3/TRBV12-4 TGTGCCAGCAGTTTCACGGAGGGGGTACAGCCCCAGCATTTT CASSFTEGVQPQHF
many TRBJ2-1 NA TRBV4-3 TGCGCCAGCAGCCAAGAGGGTGGAGGGACCTATCGATACAATGAGCAGTTCTTC CASSQEGGGTYRYNEQFF
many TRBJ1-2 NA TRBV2 TGTGCCAGCAGTACAGGTTGGGAGACTGGCTACACCTTC CASSTGWETGYTF
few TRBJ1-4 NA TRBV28 TGTGCCAGCAGTTTATTCAGGGACGGGGCTAATGAAAAACTGTTTTTT CASSLFRDGANEKLFF
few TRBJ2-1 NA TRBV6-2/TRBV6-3 TGTGCCAGCAGTTACTTAGCCAACAATGAGCAGTTCTTC CASSYLANNEQFF
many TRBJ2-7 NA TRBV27 TGTGCCAGCAGAGAGACGGGAGAAGTCTACGAGCAGTACTTC CASRETGEVYEQYF
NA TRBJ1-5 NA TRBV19 TGTGCCAGCAAAGCTGATACCCGTGGCCTACAGCCCCAGCATTTT CASKADTRGLQPQHF
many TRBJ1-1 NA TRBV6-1 TGTGCCAGCAGACTACCAGCTTTCTTT CASRLPAFF
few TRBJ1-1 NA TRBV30 TGTGCCTGGAGTGTAAGCAGGGCCACTGAAGCTTTCTTT CAWSVSRATEAFF
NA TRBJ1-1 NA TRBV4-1 TGCGCCAGCAACCTCAACACGAACACTGAAGCTTTCTTT CASNLNTNTEAFF
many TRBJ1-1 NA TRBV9 TGTGCCAGCAGCCTGGGAAGTGGTCGGTCGGGCACTGAAGCTTTCTTT CASSLGSGRSGTEAFF
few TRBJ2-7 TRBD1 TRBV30 TGTGCCTGGAGTGTAGGGCAGGGGGCGGGCAAGCAGTACTTC CAWSVGQGAGKQYF
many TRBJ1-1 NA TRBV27 TGTGCCAGCAGCTATGGACAGAGTTTCACTGAAGCTTTCTTT CASSYGQSFTEAFF
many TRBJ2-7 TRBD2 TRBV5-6 TGTGCCAGCAGCTTGAAGCGGGAGTCCTACGAGCAGTACTTC CASSLKRESYEQYF
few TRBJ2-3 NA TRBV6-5 TGTGCCAGCAGTTATGAACAGGGGAGGTCAGATACGCAGTATTTT CASSYEQGRSDTQYF
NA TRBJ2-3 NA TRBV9 TGTGCCAGCAGCCTGTATAGGGGCAGCACAGGTACGCAGTATTTT CASSLYRGSTGTQYF
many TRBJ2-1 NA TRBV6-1 TGTGCCAGCAGTGAAAGTGGATTGAATGAGCAGTTCTTC CASSESGLNEQFF
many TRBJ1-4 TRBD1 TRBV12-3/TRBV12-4 TGTGCCAGCAGTCGCCTTTCCACAGGGGGCGATGAAAAACTGTTTTTT CASSRLSTGGDEKLFF
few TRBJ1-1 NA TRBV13 TGTGCCAGCATGACCCCGGCCCCGCCCCGTGCTTTCTTT CASMTPAPPRAFF
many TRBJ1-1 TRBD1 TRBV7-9 TGTGCCAGCAGCGGCGGACAGGAGGCTTTCTTT CASSGGQEAFF
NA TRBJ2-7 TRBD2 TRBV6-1 TGTGCCAGCAGTGACCCCCCGGGGGGGGAGACCTACGAGCAGTACTTC CASSDPPGGETYEQYF
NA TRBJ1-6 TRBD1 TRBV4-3 TGCGCCAGCAGCCAAGATGGGACAGGGTTTAATTCACCCCTCCACTTT CASSQDGTGFNSPLHF
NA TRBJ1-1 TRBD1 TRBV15 TGTGCCACCAGCAGAGCTTTACCGGGACAGGGCGCCCCGAGGGGCACTGAAGCTTTCTTT CATSRALPGQGAPRGTEAFF
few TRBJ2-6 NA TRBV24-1 TGTGCCACCTCCGAGGGGGCTGGGGCCAACGTCCTGACTTTC CATSEGAGANVLTF
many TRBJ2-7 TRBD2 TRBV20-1 TGCAGTGCTAGAGATGGAGCTAGCGGTTCGAACGAGCAGTACTTC CSARDGASGSNEQYF
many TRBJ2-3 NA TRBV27 TGTGCCAGCAGTTTATCCATTTATGATACGCAGTATTTT CASSLSIYDTQYF
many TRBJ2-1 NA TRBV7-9 TGTGCCAGCAGCTTAGGGGTCGACCTCCCCGATGAGCAGTTCTTC CASSLGVDLPDEQFF
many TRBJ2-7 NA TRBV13 TGTGCCAGCAGCTTAGAGCGGAAATTATCCTACGAGCAGTACTTC CASSLERKLSYEQYF
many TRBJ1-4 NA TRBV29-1 TGCAGCGTCGCCGGCGGGCAGCTGGGGGAAAAACTGTTTTTT CSVAGGQLGEKLFF
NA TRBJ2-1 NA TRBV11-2 TGTGCCAGCAGCTTTGCAGGGGCCGGCTACAATGAGCAGTTCTTC CASSFAGAGYNEQFF
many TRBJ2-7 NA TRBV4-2 TGTGCCAGCAGCCAAGCGACAGACTCCTACGAGCAGTACTTC CASSQATDSYEQYF
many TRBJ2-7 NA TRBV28 TGTGCCAGCAGTTTTGGTGAGGATTCGAGCTCCTACGAGCAGTACTTC CASSFGEDSSSYEQYF
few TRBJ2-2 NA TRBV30 TGTGCCTGGAGTCCCGGGCCATCATACACCGGGGAGCTGTTTTTT CAWSPGPSYTGELFF
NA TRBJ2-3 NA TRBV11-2 TGTGCCAGCAGCTTTCGTGGACGTCTCACAGATACGCAGTATTTT CASSFRGRLTDTQYF
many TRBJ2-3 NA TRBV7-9 TGTGCCAGCAGCCAGGACGTGTTCCCAGATACGCAGTATTTT CASSQDVFPDTQYF
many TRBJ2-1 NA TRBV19 TGTGCCAGTAGTACAAGCTCCTACAATGAGCAGTTCTTC CASSTSSYNEQFF
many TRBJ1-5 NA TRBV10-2 TGCGCCAGCAGTGAAGGGGTGGTGGGCAATCAGCCCCAGCATTTT CASSEGVVGNQPQHF